Presented here are 18 T cell receptor beta chains from one specimen sequenced in a study of cytomegalovirus exposure and HLA in healthy donors. In the PCR, 60 Vbeta and 13 Jbeta primers were used. Only in-frame clones appear in the TCRdb table, and some are missing; sequencing was by immunoSEQ multiplex PCR. The sample lists approximately 76,000 clones; less than 80% were seen once. Specimen: PBMCs. Receptor source: a man aged 25 to 40 in good health and CMV-seronegative.

This clone was seen once. The genes are TRBV7-2 and TRBJ1-3; D is unclear. V lost 4 bases and J lost 0, with 10 bases in between. The germline gives CDR1 SGHTA, CDR2 FQGNSA. The CDR3 sequence is 15 residues long. CDR3 in DNA: TGTGCCAGCAGCTCGGAGCGGATCTCTGGAAACACCATATATTTT. Residues: CASSSERISGNTIYF.

The J gene is TRBJ2-7, the V gene TRBV23-1; tentative D call: TRBD2 (5 bases). TRBV23-1 is designated an ORF whose function remains uncertain. The ends were cut back, 7 bases at V and 2 bases at J, with 12 bases in the middle. The CDR3 runs 13 residues. CDR3 sequence: CASILVPPYEQYF. Here the CDR3 DNA reads TGCGCCAGCATACTAGTCCCCCCCTACGAGCAGTACTTC.

The chain employs TRBV28 and TRBJ1-1; TRBD1 agrees at 8 bases. The germline CDR1 and CDR2 sequences are MDHEN and SYDVKM. V lost 6 bases to trimming and J lost 5 bases; unmatched junction nucleotides: 8. The CDR3 loop spans 14 amino acids. For the CDR3, the DNA is TGTGCCAGCAGAACCACCAGGGGGCTTACTGAAGCTTTCTTT. It specifies CASRTTRGLTEAFF.

This chain joins TRBV7-2 and TRBJ2-5, with 7 bases that match TRBD1. Germline V gene lookup returns CDR1 SGHTA and CDR2 FQGNSA. Losses at the gene ends were 5 bases for V and 5 bases for J; bases not matched to a gene: 8. The CDR3 sequence is 14 residues long. DNA for the CDR3: TGTGCCAGCAGCGTTCAGGGGGTTCAGGAGACCCAGTACTTC. Translated: CASSVQGVQETQYF.

Turning to this clone: One end of the junction fails to match germline, which may point to a read error. The V call is TRBV28, the J call TRBJ2-3; D may be TRBD1 (5 bases). CDR1 and CDR2 from the germline V gene are MDHEN and SYDVKM. CDR3 length: 12 amino acids. The CDR3 here is CASSFSQRQWNF. CDR3 coding DNA: TGTGCCAGCAGTTTTAGTCAGCGACAGTGGAATTTT. Based on the CDR3 plus reference TRBV28 and TRBJ2-3, the full variable domain is DVKVTQSSRYLVKRTGEKVFLECVQDMDHENMFWYRQDPGLGLRLIYFSYDVKMKEKGDIPEGYSVSREKKERFSLILESASTNQTSMYLCASSFSQRQWNFGPGTRLTVL.

The chain recombines TRBV5-1 with TRBJ2-7, with D possibly being TRBD2 (6 bases). Germline CDR1 is SGHRS and CDR2 is YFSETQ. CDR3 length: 15 residues. V gave up 2 bases and J gave up 3 bases, with 15 bases separating them. The CDR3 here is CASSFEAGKGYEQYF. In DNA, the CDR3 is TGCGCCAGCAGCTTCGAGGCGGGAAAAGGCTACGAGCAGTACTTC.

This sequence joins TRBV14 and TRBJ1-6; 9 positions agree with TRBD1. This CDR3 is built from 15 residues. V shed 1 base, J shed 9 bases, and the junction held 4 bases outside the gene matches. Germline V CDR1 and CDR2: SGHDN, FVKESK. This chain's CDR3 is CASSQARDRASPLHF. CDR3 bases: TGTGCCAGCAGCCAAGCACGGGACAGGGCTTCACCCCTCCACTTT.

In DNA, the CDR3 is TGTGCCAGTAGTCCCGACAGGTACTCTTATAATTCACCCCTCCACTTT. Translation: CASSPDRYSYNSPLHF. V is TRBV19 and J is TRBJ1-6; TRBD1 might be the D (6 bases). Germline loops: CDR1 LNHDA, CDR2 SQIVND (reference sequence). This CDR3 has 16 amino acids. Trimming stripped 5 bases from V and 4 bases from J, with 15 bases between.

The genes are TRBV6-5 and TRBJ1-2, with 8 bases identical to TRBD1. The germline CDR1 and CDR2 sequences are MNHEY and SVGAGI. The J segment lost 4 bases and the V segment lost 4 bases, leaving 8 bases of the junction unmatched. The CDR3 contains 15 residues. Here the CDR3 reads CASSSYGTGGYGYTF. Written as DNA, the CDR3 is TGTGCCAGCAGTTCCTACGGGACAGGCGGCTATGGCTACACCTTC.

V usage is TRBV19 and J usage is TRBJ2-7; D is possibly TRBD2 (6 bases). This CDR3 comprises 15 residues. Trimming cost V 3 bases and J 6 bases, with 18 bases left between them. From germline, CDR1 is LNHDA and CDR2 SQIVND (reference sequence). CDR3 coding DNA: TGTGCCAGTAGTATTTGGGCGGGATCAGGAGGCGAGCAGTACTTC. Protein: CASSIWAGSGGEQYF.

This clone was seen once. The genes are TRBV7-9 and TRBJ2-1; TRBD1 is a possible D gene (6 bases). The CDR3 covers 14 residues. CDR1 and CDR2 from the germline V gene are SEHNR and FQNEAQ (reference sequence). Trimming cost V 6 bases and J 1 base, with 10 bases left between them. DNA for the CDR3: TGTGCCAGCAGGTTACAGGGTTCCTACAATGAGCAGTTCTTC. It specifies CASRLQGSYNEQFF.

This clone was seen a single time. The chain couples TRBV25-1 to TRBJ1-2; weak D call: TRBD1 (5 bases). The germline V and J ends were trimmed by 4 bases and 4 bases, with 13 bases remaining between them. The CDR3 extends over 14 amino acids. Germline CDR1 is MGHDK and CDR2 is SYGVNS. CDR3 loop: CASSVGEGSYGYTF. For the CDR3, the DNA is TGTGCCAGCAGTGTGGGGGAGGGGTCCTATGGCTACACCTTC.

This rearrangement joins TRBV25-1 to TRBJ2-1; TRBD1 aligns across 11 bases. The germline V gene encodes CDR1 MGHDK and CDR2 SYGVNS. With 3 bases clipped from V and 7 bases from J, the junction kept 5 bases outside the gene matches. The CDR3 covers 15 residues. The CDR3 DNA reads TGTGCCAGCAGTGATACCGGGACAGGGGGGAATGAGCAGTTCTTC. Its translation is CASSDTGTGGNEQFF.

J is TRBJ1-2 and V is TRBV13; no clear D. The V gene's germline CDR1 is PRHDT and CDR2 FYEKMQ (reference sequence). V was shortened by 0 bases and J by 6 bases, with 14 bases between the two germline ends. CDR3 length: 15 residues. The CDR3 region has the DNA TGTGCCAGCAGCTTAGGTCCAGTATGGGCAGATGGCTACACCTTC. Translating it yields CASSLGPVWADGYTF.

This clone was counted only a few times. The junction shows a germline mismatch at one end, possibly a read error. The rearrangement uses TRBV11-2 and TRBJ2-3; possible D gene TRBD2, 5 bases. This CDR3 is built from 16 residues. Germline V CDR1 and CDR2: SGHAT, FQNNGV. This CDR3 reads CARSVVERTLTRTQYF. The CDR3 bases are TGTGCCCGCAGCGTCGTGGAGCGGACTCTTACTCGTACGCAGTATTTT.

Points on this clone: The junction shows a germline mismatch at one end, possibly a read error. The rearrangement links TRBV28 to TRBJ2-1; 7 positions match TRBD2. Germline V CDR1 and CDR2: MDHEN, SYDVKM. The length of the CDR3 is 14 residues. The CDR3 spells CASSFLPGERDHLF. The CDR3 coding sequence is TGTGCCAGCAGTTTCCTCCCCGGGGAGCGGGATCATCTCTTC.

The gene calls are TRBV2 and TRBJ2-5; the match to TRBD1 covers 11 bases. In germline, CDR1 is SNHLY, CDR2 FYNNEI. The CDR3 sequence is 15 residues long. Losses at the gene ends were 6 bases for V and 5 bases for J; bases not matched to a gene: 8. CDR3 sequence reads: CASRPGQGDWETQYF. The CDR3 DNA sequence: TGTGCCAGCAGGCCGGGACAGGGGGATTGGGAGACCCAGTACTTC.

The gene calls are TRBV5-1 and TRBJ1-3, with unresolved D. V shed 1 base and J shed 0 bases, with 11 bases lying between them. The germline V gene has CDR1 SGHRS and CDR2 YFSETQ. The CDR3 contains 16 residues. CDR3: CASSLYGISSGNTIYF. CDR3 DNA: TGCGCCAGCAGCTTGTACGGGATTAGCTCTGGAAACACCATATATTTT.